This T cell receptor beta chain was obtained from a study of lymphopenia after photon versus proton radiotherapy. Regarding the study as a whole: After the lymphocyte nadir, photon-treated repertoires showed oligoclonal expansion, especially of CD8+ Temra cells. Larger post-nadir TCR diversity loss correlated inversely with survival in deceased patients. Photon-treated patients lost naive T cells and TCR diversity; proton-treated stayed stable.

Profiling relied on immunoSEQ multiplex PCR, and the TCRdb table lists in-frame clones only, not all of them. This sample has 30,000 to 40,000 clones, with 84% found just once. The CDR3 is 13 residues long. V shed 6 bases and J shed 11 bases, with 19 bases lying between them. CDR1 MDHEN and CDR2 SYDVKM come from the germline V gene. Worth noting for this clone: Its antigen is unidentified.

The chain has TRBV28 and TRBJ2-5; D possibly corresponds to TRBD2 (6 bases). The sequenced sample was peripheral blood, obtained from a patient treated with proton-based radiotherapy. This TCR came from a woman in her seventies with pancreatic cancer. CDR3 DNA sequence: TGTGCCAGCAGCCCACTGGTGAGTCGGGAGCAGTACTTC. Translating it yields CASSPLVSREQYF.